Listed below are T cell receptor beta chains from one sample, sequenced in a study of OX40 agonist ivuxolimab in advanced cancers. Clones were read by immunoSEQ multiplex PCR, and TCRdb kept only the in-frame ones, dropping some. There are some 74,000 clones in the sample; approximately 94% occur only once, and 8.5% to 10% lies in the top ten. The sequences come from CD4+ or CD8+ T cells sorted from blood, collected in a trial of the OX40 agonist ivuxolimab. These receptors were taken from an adult with an advanced solid tumor such as melanoma, head and neck, liver or kidney cancer. Each CDR3 is given with its conserved first and last residue. The D gene is left open where the match is weak. The size of a clone is reported for some rows only, either as once, few or many, or as a class for expanded clones.

V,length,D,size,J,DNA,CDR3
TRBV28,13,TRBD1,once,TRBJ2-3,TGTGCCAGCAAGGGACAGGGGGCAGATACGCAGTATTTT,CASKGQGADTQYF
TRBV7-3,15,TRBD1,.,TRBJ2-3,TGTGCCACAGCACTTACAGGGGGAGGAGGAGATACGCAGTATTTT,CATALTGGGGDTQYF
TRBV21-1,18,.,.,TRBJ1-5,TGTGCCAGCTATGAAAAGGACCGGGACAGGGGTAGCAATCAGCCCCAGCATTTT,CASYEKDRDRGSNQPQHF
TRBV7-6,18,TRBD2,once,TRBJ2-1,TGTGCCAGCAGCTTAGCGACTAGCGGGAGAAATGCCTACAATGAGCAGTTCTTC,CASSLATSGRNAYNEQFF
TRBV2,15,.,once,TRBJ2-5,TGTGCCAGCAGTGGGCACTCGACTTTCCAAGAGACCCAGTACTTC,CASSGHSTFQETQYF
TRBV4-1,15,.,.,TRBJ1-2,TGCGCCAGCAGCCAAGATATCGACCCCACCGCTGGCTACACCTTC,CASSQDIDPTAGYTF
TRBV27,13,.,.,TRBJ2-1,TGTGCCAGCAGTTTAAGTCCTTACAATGAGCAGTTCTTC,CASSLSPYNEQFF
TRBV13,14,TRBD1,.,TRBJ2-1,TGTGCCAGCAGCTTAGGGGACAGGGTGAGTGAGCAGTTCTTC,CASSLGDRVSEQFF
TRBV7-9,14,.,.,TRBJ2-3,TGTGCCAGCAGCTCCCTGGCTGGCACAGATACGCAGTATTTT,CASSSLAGTDTQYF
TRBV7-8,16,.,once,TRBJ2-1,TGTGCCAGCAGCTCCGAAATGGGGACGAGCTACAATGAGCAGTTCTTC,CASSSEMGTSYNEQFF
TRBV19,15,TRBD2,once,TRBJ2-2,TGTGCCAGCACCGGGACTAGCTCGAACACCGGGGAGCTGTTTTTT,CASTGTSSNTGELFF
TRBV19,11,.,.,TRBJ2-7,TGTGCCAGTAGTTTAGGGGACGAGCAGTACTTC,CASSLGDEQYF
TRBV6-5,15,.,.,TRBJ2-2,TGTGCCAGCAGTTACGGCGGGCCGAACACCGGGGAGCTGTTTTTT,CASSYGGPNTGELFF
TRBV7-3,17,TRBD2,.,TRBJ2-1,TGTGCCAGCAGCCCATCACTTATAGGGACTAGCTTAGATGAGCAGTTCTTC,CASSPSLIGTSLDEQFF
TRBV27,14,TRBD1,.,TRBJ2-2,TGTGCCAGCAGGGACAGGGGGCCGGCCGGGGAGCTGTTTTTT,CASRDRGPAGELFF
TRBV9,14,.,.,TRBJ2-7,TGTGCCAGCAGCGTAGGGGGCGGGACCTACGAGCAGTACTTC,CASSVGGGTYEQYF
TRBV7-2,14,TRBD2,.,TRBJ2-7,TGTGCCAGCAGCTTCGGGGGGGGTTCCTACGAGCAGTACTTC,CASSFGGGSYEQYF
TRBV7-8,13,.,.,TRBJ2-3,TGTGCCAGCAGCTTACCACCCCCAGATACGCAGTATTTT,CASSLPPPDTQYF
TRBV14,13,.,.,TRBJ1-2,TGTGCCAGCAGTTGGGGAGGGAGCGATGGCTACACCTTC,CASSWGGSDGYTF
TRBV6-5,14,.,.,TRBJ2-7,TGTGCCAGCAGTTCCGACCCGCATTTCTACGAGCAGTACTTC,CASSSDPHFYEQYF
TRBV29-1,15,.,.,TRBJ2-7,TGCAGCGTCGCAGGCCGGGACCTGGAAGCCTACGAGCAGTACTTC,CSVAGRDLEAYEQYF
TRBV7-2,14,.,.,TRBJ2-2,TGTGCCAGCAGCTTGTCGAACAGTGTCGGGGAGCTGTTTTTT,CASSLSNSVGELFF
TRBV28,15,.,.,TRBJ2-3,TGTGCCAGCAAGGGCGGGGTCACCGGGGCGGATACGCAGTATTTT,CASKGGVTGADTQYF
TRBV7-9,17,TRBD2,.,TRBJ2-7,TGTGCCAGCAGCTTTCCCGCCGGGACTAGCGGTACCTACGAGCAGTACTTC,CASSFPAGTSGTYEQYF
TRBV6-5,13,.,.,TRBJ2-7,TGTGCCAGCAGTTTCGGACAGACCTACGAGCAGTACTTC,CASSFGQTYEQYF